This T cell receptor beta chain was captured by sequencing in a study of blood T cell repertoires in COVID-19. Background on the study: Sources were T cells, B-cell-depleted T cells, or PBMCs; the material itself was cDNA or gDNA.

The CDR3 loop spans 14 amino acids. CDR1 is SGHNT and CDR2 is YENEEA in the germline V gene. V shed 4 bases and J 5 bases; nucleotides not matched to a gene: 4. Patients from Seattle were sampled longitudinally, starting during active infection. Sequenced by immunoSEQ multiplex PCR; TCRdb stores in-frame clones only, minus some. The table shows about 350,000 clones, with roughly nine tenths occurring only once. This TCR came from a woman between 55 and 75 years old with COVID-19, enrolled during active disease. The sequenced sample consisted of peripheral blood. The rearrangement uses TRBV11-3 and TRBJ2-1, with 8 bases identical to TRBD2. CDR3 DNA sequence: TGTGCCAGCAGCTCTGTAGCGGGGAACAATGAGCAGTTCTTC. Amino acids: CASSSVAGNNEQFF.